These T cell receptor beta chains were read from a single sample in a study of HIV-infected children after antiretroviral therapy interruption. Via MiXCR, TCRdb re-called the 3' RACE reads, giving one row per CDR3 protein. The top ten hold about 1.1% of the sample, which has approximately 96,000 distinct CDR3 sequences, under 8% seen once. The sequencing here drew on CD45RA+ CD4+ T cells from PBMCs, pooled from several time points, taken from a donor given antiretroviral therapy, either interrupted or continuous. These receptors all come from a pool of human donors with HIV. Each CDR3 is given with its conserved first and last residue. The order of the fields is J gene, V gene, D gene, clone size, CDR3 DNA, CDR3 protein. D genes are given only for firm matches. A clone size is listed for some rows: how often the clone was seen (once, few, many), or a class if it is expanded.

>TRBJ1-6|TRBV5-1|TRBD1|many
TGCGCCAGCAGCCCTGGACAGGGGGAGGCACCCCTCCACTTT
CASSPGQGEAPLHF
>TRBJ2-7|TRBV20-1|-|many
TGCAGTGCTAGTTGGGGTAGCTACGAGCAGTACTTC
CSASWGSYEQYF
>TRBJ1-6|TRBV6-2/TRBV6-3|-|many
TGTGCCAGCAGTTCGACTCAGCGGAATTCACCCCTCCACTTT
CASSSTQRNSPLHF
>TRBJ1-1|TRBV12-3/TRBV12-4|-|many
TGTGCCAGCAGACCAGCGAACACTGAAGCTTTCTTT
CASRPANTEAFF
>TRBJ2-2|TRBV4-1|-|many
TGCGCCAGCAGCCAAGGACGGGATAGGGAGCTGTTTTTT
CASSQGRDRELFF
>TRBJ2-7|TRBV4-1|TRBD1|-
TGCGCCAGCAGCCAAGGGGGACAGGGGGCCTACGAGCAGTACTTC
CASSQGGQGAYEQYF
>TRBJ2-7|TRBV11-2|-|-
TGTGCCAGCAGCTTAGCGGAGGGGGCCCCCTACGAGCAGTACTTC
CASSLAEGAPYEQYF
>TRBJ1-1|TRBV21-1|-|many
TGTGCCAGAGGACAAAGACAGATCAACACTGAAGCTTTCTTT
CARGQRQINTEAFF
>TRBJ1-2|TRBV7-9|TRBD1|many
TGTGCCAGCAGCCTCCCCCCCCGGGACAGACCTGATGGCTACACCTTC
CASSLPPRDRPDGYTF
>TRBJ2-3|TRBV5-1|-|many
TGCGCCAGCAGCTCCCTAAACTCAGGAAGCACGCAGTATTTT
CASSSLNSGSTQYF
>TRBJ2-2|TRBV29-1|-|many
TGCAGCGTTGAAGATCGCTGGGAGACCGGGGAGCTGTTTTTT
CSVEDRWETGELFF
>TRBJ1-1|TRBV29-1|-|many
TGCAGCGTTGGGCAAACGTCGAAGGACACTGAAGCTTTCTTT
CSVGQTSKDTEAFF
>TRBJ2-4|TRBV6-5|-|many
TGTGCCACAACCTCGGATGGCAACATTCAGTACTTC
CATTSDGNIQYF
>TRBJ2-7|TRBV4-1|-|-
TGCGCCAGCGGGCCCGGGACGAAGACCTACGAGCAGTACTTC
CASGPGTKTYEQYF
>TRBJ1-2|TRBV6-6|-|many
TGTGCCAGCACTCCGGGCCCTAACTATGGCTACACCTTC
CASTPGPNYGYTF
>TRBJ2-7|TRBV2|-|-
TGTGCCAGCAGTGCAAGGGACCTAAGCTCCTACGAGCAGTACTTC
CASSARDLSSYEQYF
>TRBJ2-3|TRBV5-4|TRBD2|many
TGTGCCAGCAGCTCGACCGGGACTAGCGGGGTTATAGACACGCAGTATTTT
CASSSTGTSGVIDTQYF
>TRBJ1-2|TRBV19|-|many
TGTGCCAGTAGCCTCGCCGAAGACTATGGCTACACCTTC
CASSLAEDYGYTF
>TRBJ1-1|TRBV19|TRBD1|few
TGTGCCAGTGGGGGACGGGACAGCGTGAACACTGAAGCTTTCTTT
CASGGRDSVNTEAFF
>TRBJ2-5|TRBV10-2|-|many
TGCGCCAGCAGTGAAGGGACTCCAGAGACCCAGTACTTC
CASSEGTPETQYF
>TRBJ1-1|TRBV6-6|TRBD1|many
TGTGCCAGCAGTAGGGTCCCGGGACAGGGGGCTTGGAACACTGAAGCTTTCTTT
CASSRVPGQGAWNTEAFF
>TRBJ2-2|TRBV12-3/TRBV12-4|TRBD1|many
TGTGCCAGCAGGCGGACAGGGACGCTGTTTTTT
CASRRTGTLFF
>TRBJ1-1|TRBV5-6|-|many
TGTGCCAGCAGCTTGGATCTGGATAGGGACACTGAAGCTTTCTTT
CASSLDLDRDTEAFF
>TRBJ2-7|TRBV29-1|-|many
TGCAGCGTCGCGACAAGCTCCGAGCAGTACTTC
CSVATSSEQYF
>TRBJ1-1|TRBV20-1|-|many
TGCAGTGCTAGTTTTCAGGCCTGGGGGCACACTGAAGCTTTCTTT
CSASFQAWGHTEAFF
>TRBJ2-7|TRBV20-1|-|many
TGCAGTGCCTCCGACTCTCCGTCCTACGAGCAGTACTTC
CSASDSPSYEQYF
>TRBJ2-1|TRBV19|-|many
TGTGCCAGTACTGGTCGGGAGACATACAATGAGCAGTTCTTC
CASTGRETYNEQFF
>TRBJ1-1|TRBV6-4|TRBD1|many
TGTGCCAGCAGAAATAGGGGGCGCGGATCCACTGAAGCTTTCTTT
CASRNRGRGSTEAFF
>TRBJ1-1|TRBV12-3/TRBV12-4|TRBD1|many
TGTGCCAGCAGTCCAACCGGGACAGGGTCCACTGAAGCTTTCTTT
CASSPTGTGSTEAFF
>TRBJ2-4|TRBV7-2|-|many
TGTGCCAGCAGCTTAGTTTCGATTCTAGCCAAAAACATTCAGTACTTC
CASSLVSILAKNIQYF
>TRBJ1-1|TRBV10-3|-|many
TGTGCCATCAGTGAGGTTCGGCTAATGAACACTGAAGCTTTCTTT
CAISEVRLMNTEAFF